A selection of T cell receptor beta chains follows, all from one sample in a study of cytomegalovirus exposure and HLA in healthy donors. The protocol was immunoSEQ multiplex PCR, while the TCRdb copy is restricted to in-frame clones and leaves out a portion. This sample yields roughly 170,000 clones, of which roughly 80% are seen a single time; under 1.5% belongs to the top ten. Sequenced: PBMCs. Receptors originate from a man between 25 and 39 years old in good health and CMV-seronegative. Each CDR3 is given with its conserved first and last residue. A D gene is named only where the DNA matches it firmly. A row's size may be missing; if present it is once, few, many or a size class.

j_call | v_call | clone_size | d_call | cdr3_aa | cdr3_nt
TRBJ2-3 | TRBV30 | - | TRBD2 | CAWSVRAGVADTQYF | TGTGCCTGGAGTGTTAGGGCGGGAGTTGCAGATACGCAGTATTTT
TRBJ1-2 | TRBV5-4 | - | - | CASSLDPGQTLYGYTF | TGTGCCAGCAGCTTGGACCCAGGACAGACCTTATATGGCTACACCTTC
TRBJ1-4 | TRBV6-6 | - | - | CASKRQTSGEKLFF | TGTGCCAGCAAAAGACAAACCAGCGGGGAAAAACTGTTTTTT
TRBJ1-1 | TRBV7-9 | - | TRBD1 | CASSPQTGGQNTEAFF | TGTGCCAGCAGCCCCCAGACAGGGGGCCAGAACACTGAAGCTTTCTTT
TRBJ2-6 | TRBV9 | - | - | CASSAWTSGANVLTF | TGTGCCAGCAGCGCTTGGACATCTGGGGCCAACGTCCTGACTTTC
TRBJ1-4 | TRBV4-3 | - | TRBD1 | CASSHGTGANEKLFF | TGCGCCAGCAGCCACGGGACAGGGGCCAATGAAAAACTGTTTTTT
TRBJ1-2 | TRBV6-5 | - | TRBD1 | CASSSIRQGVNYGYTF | TGTGCCAGCAGTTCGATCCGACAGGGGGTTAACTATGGCTACACCTTC
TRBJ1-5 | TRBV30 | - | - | CAWTGQGSNQPQHF | TGTGCCTGGACTGGGCAGGGAAGCAATCAGCCCCAGCATTTT
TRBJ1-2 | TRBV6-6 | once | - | CASGPQWGGAGYGYTF | TGTGCCAGCGGTCCCCAATGGGGGGGCGCGGGCTATGGCTACACCTTC
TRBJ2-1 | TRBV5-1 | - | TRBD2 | CASSPTSGTYNEQFF | TGCGCCAGCAGCCCGACTAGCGGGACCTACAATGAGCAGTTCTTC
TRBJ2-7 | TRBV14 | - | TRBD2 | CASSLHRTSGRAAPEQYF | TGTGCCAGCAGCCTCCATAGGACTAGCGGGAGGGCCGCACCCGAGCAGTACTTC
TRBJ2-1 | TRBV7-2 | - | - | CASSPEREQFF | TGTGCCAGCAGCCCCGAGAGGGAGCAGTTCTTC
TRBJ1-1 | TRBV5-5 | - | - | CASRQRTGSNTEAFF | TGTGCCAGCAGGCAGCGGACGGGATCGAACACTGAAGCTTTCTTT
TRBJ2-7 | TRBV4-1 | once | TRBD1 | CASSQVLQGVPYEQYF | TGCGCCAGCAGCCAAGTGTTGCAGGGGGTCCCCTACGAGCAGTACTTC
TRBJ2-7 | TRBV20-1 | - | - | CSAREDYEQYF | TGCAGTGCTCGCGAGGACTACGAGCAGTACTTC
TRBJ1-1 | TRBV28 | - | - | CASRLSRWAFF | TGTGCCAGCAGGTTATCCAGGTGGGCTTTCTTT
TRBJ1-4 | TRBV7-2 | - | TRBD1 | CASSLVGGQGSRSNEKLFF | TGTGCCAGCAGCTTGGTGGGGGGACAGGGGAGCCGATCTAATGAAAAACTGTTTTTT
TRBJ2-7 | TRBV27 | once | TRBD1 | CASRGWGDRGYEQYF | TGTGCCAGCAGGGGGTGGGGGGACAGGGGTTACGAGCAGTACTTC
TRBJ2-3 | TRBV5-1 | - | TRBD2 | CASSLAAGVSTDTQYF | TGCGCCAGCAGCTTGGCTGCGGGGGTGAGCACAGATACGCAGTATTTT
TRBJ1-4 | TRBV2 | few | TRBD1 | CASRIQGSSEKLFF | TGTGCCAGCAGAATACAGGGGAGCAGTGAAAAACTGTTTTTT
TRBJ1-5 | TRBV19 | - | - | CASSIGRGSSNQPQHF | TGTGCCAGTAGTATAGGAAGGGGGAGTAGCAATCAGCCCCAGCATTTT
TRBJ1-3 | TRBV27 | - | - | CASREGSGAGTIYF | TGTGCCAGCAGGGAGGGGTCGGGAGCAGGCACCATATATTTT
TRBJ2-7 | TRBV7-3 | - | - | CASSLQGSERHEQYF | TGTGCCAGCAGCTTGCAAGGTAGCGAGCGCCACGAGCAGTACTTC
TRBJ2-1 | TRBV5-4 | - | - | CASSLAELRVGEQFF | TGTGCCAGCAGCTTGGCCGAGTTGCGGGTGGGTGAGCAGTTCTTC
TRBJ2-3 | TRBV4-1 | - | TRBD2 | CASSQDRRVAGESDTQYF | TGCGCCAGCAGCCAAGATCGGCGGGTAGCGGGAGAATCAGATACGCAGTATTTT
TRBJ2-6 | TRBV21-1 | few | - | CASSKRGDRGRLSSGANVLTF | TGTGCCAGCAGCAAAAGGGGGGACAGGGGGCGGCTATCGTCCGGGGCCAACGTCCTGACTTTC
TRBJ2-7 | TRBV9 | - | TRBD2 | CASSASGTTIQEQYF | TGTGCCAGCAGCGCTTCAGGGACTACCATCCAAGAGCAGTACTTC
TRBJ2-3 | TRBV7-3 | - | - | CASSLWGPTDTQYF | TGTGCCAGCAGCTTATGGGGCCCCACAGATACGCAGTATTTT
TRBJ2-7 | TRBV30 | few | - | CAWSPRDYEQYF | TGTGCCTGGAGTCCCCGGGACTACGAGCAGTACTTC
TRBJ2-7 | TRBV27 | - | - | CASSLYPVSGLLYEQYF | TGTGCCAGCAGCCTTTATCCGGTCTCGGGACTCCTATACGAGCAGTACTTC
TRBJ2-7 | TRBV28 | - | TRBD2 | CASSFLGAGGEGRGQYF | TGTGCCAGCAGTTTTTTGGGGGCGGGAGGGGAGGGTCGAGGGCAGTACTTC
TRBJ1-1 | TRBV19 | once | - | CASSMSLLNTEAFF | TGTGCCAGTAGTATGAGTCTGCTGAACACTGAAGCTTTCTTT
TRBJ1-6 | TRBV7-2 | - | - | CASSQGGYNSPLHF | TGTGCCAGCAGCCAGGGTGGTTATAATTCACCCCTCCACTTT
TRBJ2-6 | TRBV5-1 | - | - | CASSFGGNSGANVLTF | TGCGCCAGCAGCTTCGGCGGAAACTCTGGGGCCAACGTCCTGACTTTC
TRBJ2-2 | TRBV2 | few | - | CASSEIASGTGELFF | TGTGCCAGCAGTGAAATCGCTTCCGGGACCGGGGAGCTGTTTTTT
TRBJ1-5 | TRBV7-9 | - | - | CASSLSRPQHF | TGTGCCAGCAGCTTAAGTAGGCCCCAGCATTTT
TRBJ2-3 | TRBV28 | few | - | CASSPPGEADTQYF | TGTGCCAGCAGCCCCCCGGGGGAGGCAGATACGCAGTATTTT
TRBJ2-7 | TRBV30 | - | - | CAWSIVDRIEQYF | TGTGCCTGGAGTATTGTGGACAGAATTGAGCAGTACTTC
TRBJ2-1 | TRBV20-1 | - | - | CSAREQNEQFF | TGCAGTGCTAGGGAGCAGAATGAGCAGTTCTTC
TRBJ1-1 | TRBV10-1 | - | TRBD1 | CASSQGAWTEAFF | TGCGCCAGCAGCCAGGGGGCTTGGACTGAAGCTTTCTTT
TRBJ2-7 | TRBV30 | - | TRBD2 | CAWSVRLWGGGDEQYF | TGTGCCTGGAGTGTACGGCTGTGGGGCGGGGGGGACGAGCAGTACTTC
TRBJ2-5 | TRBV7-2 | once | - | CASSSWGGREETQYF | TGTGCCAGCAGCTCCTGGGGGGGCAGGGAGGAGACCCAGTACTTC
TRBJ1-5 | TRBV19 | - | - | CASNYQPQHF | TGTGCCAGTAACTATCAGCCCCAGCATTTT
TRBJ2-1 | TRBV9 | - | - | CASSVGLQNNEQFF | TGTGCCAGCAGCGTAGGATTACAGAACAATGAGCAGTTCTTC
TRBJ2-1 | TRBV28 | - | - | CASSRGSYNEQFF | TGTGCCAGCAGCCGGGGATCCTACAATGAGCAGTTCTTC
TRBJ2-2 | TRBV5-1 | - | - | CASSATSYTGELFF | TGCGCCAGCAGCGCAACTAGCTACACCGGGGAGCTGTTTTTT
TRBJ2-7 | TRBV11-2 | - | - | CASSLGQYEQYF | TGTGCCAGCAGCTTAGGACAGTACGAGCAGTACTTC